This TCR beta chain was recorded in a study of beta chain features in type 1 diabetes. In the study overall: Patients were similar to healthy donors in age and gender (as well as in cell yields). Study-wide findings and caveats: Among all four CD4+ subsets, Type 1 diabetes patients had TCRB CDR3s that were moderately but significantly shorter. These data did not resolve whether HLA type affects TCRB rearrangement.

This clone was observed a handful of times. Its antigen is as yet unknown. CDR3 length equals 14 residues. Trimming at V came to 1 base and at J to 6 bases, leaving 3 bases not matched to a gene. CDR1 and CDR2 from the germline V gene are LNHNV and YYDKDF (reference sequence). TCRB transcripts that were expressed got sequenced, as all of the isolated RNA had been reverse transcribed. Some clones are missing from TCRdb's copy, which holds only in-frame ones; the method was immunoSEQ multiplex PCR. The table has roughly 220,000 clones, 15% to 20% seen once. The TCR sequence derives from a young man with type 1 diabetes. Sequenced material: naive CD4+ T cells from blood. V gene TRBV15 combines with J gene TRBJ2-1, with 7 bases fitting TRBD2. The CDR3: CATSRGTRPNEQFF. CDR3 coding DNA: TGTGCCACCAGCAGAGGGACTAGGCCCAATGAGCAGTTCTTC.